A single sample is the source of the 4 T cell receptor beta chains below, sequenced in a study of cytomegalovirus exposure and HLA in healthy donors. The primer mix had 60 Vbeta and 13 Jbeta primers. The table came from immunoSEQ multiplex PCR; TCRdb's copy has only in-frame clones and leaves some out. The sample totals 95,000 to 150,000 clones. Sequences were obtained from PBMCs. These receptors were obtained from a man younger than 35 in good health and CMV-seronegative.

The CDR3 sequence: CASSLRRQGGYEQYF. In DNA, the CDR3 is TGTGCCAGCAGCTTAAGACGACAGGGAGGCTACGAGCAGTACTTC. The V call is TRBV7-8, the J call TRBJ2-7; a weak D match, TRBD1 (7 bases). Germline V gene data show CDR1 as SGHVS and CDR2 as FQNEAQ. The CDR3 runs 15 residues. V was cut by 2 bases and J by 3 bases, with 14 bases left in between.

V is TRBV18 and J is TRBJ2-1; D perhaps matches TRBD2 (5 bases). Germline V gene lookup returns CDR1 KGHSH and CDR2 LQKENI. The CDR3 length is 15 residues. The ends were cut back, 3 bases at V and 7 bases at J, with 16 bases in the middle. The CDR3 coding sequence is TGTGCCAGCTCACCGAGAACCTTGAGGGAAAATGAGCAGTTCTTC. Translation gives CASSPRTLRENEQFF.

Note on this clone: Without the conserved terminal phenylalanine or tryptophan, this CDR3 likely stems from a read error. This chain uses TRBV6-5 with TRBJ2-7; 8 bases align to TRBD2. CDR3 length equals 14 residues. Losses at the gene ends were 4 bases for V and 4 bases for J; bases not matched to a gene: 6. Germline V gene data show CDR1 as MNHEY and CDR2 as SVGAGI. CDR3 sequence: CASSSSGSKYEQYL. CDR3 coding DNA: TGTGCCAGCAGTTCGAGCGGGAGCAAGTACGAGCAGTACCTC.

The CDR3 is CASSAATSGRPTDTQYF. The CDR3, as DNA: TGCGCCAGCAGCGCCGCGACTAGCGGGAGACCCACAGATACGCAGTATTTT. This chain uses TRBV5-1 with TRBJ2-3, with 12 bases lining up with TRBD2. The CDR3 length is 17 residues. The germline V gene encodes CDR1 SGHRS and CDR2 YFSETQ. J was trimmed by 2 bases and V by 4 bases; bases with no gene match: 8.